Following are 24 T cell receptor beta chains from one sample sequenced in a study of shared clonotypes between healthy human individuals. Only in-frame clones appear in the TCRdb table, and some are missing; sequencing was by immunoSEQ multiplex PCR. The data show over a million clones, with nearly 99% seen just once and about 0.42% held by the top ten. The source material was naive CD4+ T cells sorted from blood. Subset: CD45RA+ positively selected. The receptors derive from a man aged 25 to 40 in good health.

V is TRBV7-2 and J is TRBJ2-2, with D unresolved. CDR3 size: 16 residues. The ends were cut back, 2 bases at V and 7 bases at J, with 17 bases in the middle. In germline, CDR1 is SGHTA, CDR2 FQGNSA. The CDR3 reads CASSLNRNGANGELFF. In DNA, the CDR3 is TGTGCCAGCAGCTTAAATCGTAATGGCGCCAACGGGGAGCTGTTTTTT. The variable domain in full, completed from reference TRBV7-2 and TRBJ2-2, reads GAGVSQSPSNKVTEKGKDVELRCDPISGHTALYWYRQSLGQGLEFLIYFQGNSAPDKSGLPSDRFSAERTGGSVSTLTIQRTQQEDSAVYLCASSLNRNGANGELFFGEGSRLTVL.

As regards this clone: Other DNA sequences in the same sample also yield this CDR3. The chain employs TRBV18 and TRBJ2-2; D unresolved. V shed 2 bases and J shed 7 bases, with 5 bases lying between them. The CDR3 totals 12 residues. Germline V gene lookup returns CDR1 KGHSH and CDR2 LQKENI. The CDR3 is CASSPLLGELFF. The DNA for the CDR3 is TGTGCCAGCTCACCATTACTCGGGGAGCTGTTTTTT. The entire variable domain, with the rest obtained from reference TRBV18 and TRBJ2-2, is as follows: NAGVMQNPRHLVRRRGQEARLRCSPMKGHSHVYWYRQLPEEGLKFMVYLQKENIIDESGMPKERFSAEFPKEGPSILRIQQVVRGDSAAYFCASSPLLGELFFGEGSRLTVL.

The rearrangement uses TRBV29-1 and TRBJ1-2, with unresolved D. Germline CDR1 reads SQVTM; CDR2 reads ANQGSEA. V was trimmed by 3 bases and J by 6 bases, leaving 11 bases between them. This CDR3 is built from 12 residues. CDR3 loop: CSVDRGGNGYTF. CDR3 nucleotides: TGCAGCGTTGATAGAGGTGGGAATGGCTACACCTTC.

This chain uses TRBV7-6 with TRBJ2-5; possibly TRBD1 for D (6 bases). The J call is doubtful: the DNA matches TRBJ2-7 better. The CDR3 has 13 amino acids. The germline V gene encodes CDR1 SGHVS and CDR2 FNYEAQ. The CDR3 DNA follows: TGTGCCAGCAGCTCAGACAGGATCTACGAGCAGTACTTC. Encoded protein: CASSSDRIYEQYF.

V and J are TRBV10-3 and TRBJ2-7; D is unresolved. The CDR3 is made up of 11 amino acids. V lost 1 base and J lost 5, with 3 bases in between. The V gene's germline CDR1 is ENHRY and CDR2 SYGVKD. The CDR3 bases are TGTGCCATCAGTGAGTTCAACGAGCAGTACTTC. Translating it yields CAISEFNEQYF.

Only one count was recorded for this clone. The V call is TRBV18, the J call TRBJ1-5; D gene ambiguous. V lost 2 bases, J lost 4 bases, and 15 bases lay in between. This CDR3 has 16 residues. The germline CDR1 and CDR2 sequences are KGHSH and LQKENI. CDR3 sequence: CASSPARATKNQPQHF. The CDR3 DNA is TGTGCCAGCTCACCAGCTCGGGCCACGAAGAATCAGCCCCAGCATTTT.

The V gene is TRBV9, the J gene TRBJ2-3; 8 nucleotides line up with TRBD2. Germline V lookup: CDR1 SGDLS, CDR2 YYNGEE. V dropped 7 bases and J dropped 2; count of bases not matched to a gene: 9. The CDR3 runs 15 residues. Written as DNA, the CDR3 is TGTGCCAGCGACGTAGCGGGAAGAATCACAGATACGCAGTATTTT. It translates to CASDVAGRITDTQYF.

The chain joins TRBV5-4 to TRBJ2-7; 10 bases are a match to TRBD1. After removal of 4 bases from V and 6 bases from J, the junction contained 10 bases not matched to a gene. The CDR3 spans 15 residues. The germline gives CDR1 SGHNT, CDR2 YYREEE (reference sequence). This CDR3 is CASSHPGTGAGEQYF. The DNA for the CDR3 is TGTGCCAGCAGCCACCCAGGGACAGGGGCGGGCGAGCAGTACTTC.

Here the CDR3 DNA reads TGCAGTGCCGGGTATCAAGAGACCCAGTACTTC. Protein product: CSAGYQETQYF. The chain joins TRBV20-1 to TRBJ2-5; no clear D. Trimming removed 6 bases at V and 2 bases at J, with 7 bases between. Germline-derived CDR1 and CDR2 are DFQATT and SNEGSKA (reference sequence). The CDR3 has 11 residues.

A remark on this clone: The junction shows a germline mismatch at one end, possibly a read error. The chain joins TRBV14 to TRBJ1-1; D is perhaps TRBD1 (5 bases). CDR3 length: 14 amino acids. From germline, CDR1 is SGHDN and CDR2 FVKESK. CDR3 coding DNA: TGTGCCAGCACCCAAAGACCGGGGGTCACTGAAGCTTTCTTT. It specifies CASTQRPGVTEAFF.

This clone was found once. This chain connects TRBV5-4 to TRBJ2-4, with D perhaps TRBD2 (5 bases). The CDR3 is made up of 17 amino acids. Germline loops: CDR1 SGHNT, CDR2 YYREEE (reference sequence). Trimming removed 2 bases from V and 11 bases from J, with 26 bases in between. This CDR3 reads CASSFKEGQLDVVLQYF. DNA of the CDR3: TGTGCCAGCAGCTTCAAAGAGGGCCAGTTGGACGTAGTCCTTCAGTACTTC. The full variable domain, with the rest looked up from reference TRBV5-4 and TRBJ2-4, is ETGVTQSPTHLIKTRGQQVTLRCSSQSGHNTVSWYQQALGQGPQFIFQYYREEENGRGNFPPRFSGLQFPNYSSELNVNALELDDSALYLCASSFKEGQLDVVLQYFGAGTRLSVL.

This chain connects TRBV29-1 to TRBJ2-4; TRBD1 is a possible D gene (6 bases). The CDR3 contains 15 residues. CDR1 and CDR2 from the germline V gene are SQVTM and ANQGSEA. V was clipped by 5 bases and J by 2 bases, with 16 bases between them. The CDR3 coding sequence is TGCAGCGTTCTTCCAACCACAGGGACCAAAAACATTCAGTACTTC. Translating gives CSVLPTTGTKNIQYF.

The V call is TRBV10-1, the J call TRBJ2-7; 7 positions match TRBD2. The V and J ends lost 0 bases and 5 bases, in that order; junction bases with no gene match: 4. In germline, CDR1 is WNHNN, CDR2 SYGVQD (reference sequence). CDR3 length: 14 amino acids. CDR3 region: CASSESGLPHEQYF. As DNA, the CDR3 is TGCGCCAGCAGTGAGTCGGGACTACCACACGAGCAGTACTTC.

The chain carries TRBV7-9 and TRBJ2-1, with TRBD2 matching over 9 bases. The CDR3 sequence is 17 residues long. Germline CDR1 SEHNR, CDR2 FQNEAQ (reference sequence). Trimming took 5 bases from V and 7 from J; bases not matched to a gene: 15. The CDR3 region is CASSRKVTSGPFNEQFF. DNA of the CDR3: TGTGCCAGCAGCCGTAAAGTCACTAGCGGGCCTTTTAATGAGCAGTTCTTC.

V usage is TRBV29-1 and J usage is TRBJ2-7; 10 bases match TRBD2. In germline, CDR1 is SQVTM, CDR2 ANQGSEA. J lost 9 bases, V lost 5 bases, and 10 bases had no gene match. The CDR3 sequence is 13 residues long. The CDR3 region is CSVRELAGSGQYF. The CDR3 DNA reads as TGCAGCGTTCGAGAACTAGCGGGATCGGGGCAGTACTTC.

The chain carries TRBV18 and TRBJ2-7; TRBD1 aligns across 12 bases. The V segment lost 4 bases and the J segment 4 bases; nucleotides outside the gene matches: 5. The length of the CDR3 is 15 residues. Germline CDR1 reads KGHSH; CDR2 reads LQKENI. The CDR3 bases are TGTGCCAGCTCACAGGGACAGGGGGCCTCGTACGAGCAGTACTTC. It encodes CASSQGQGASYEQYF.

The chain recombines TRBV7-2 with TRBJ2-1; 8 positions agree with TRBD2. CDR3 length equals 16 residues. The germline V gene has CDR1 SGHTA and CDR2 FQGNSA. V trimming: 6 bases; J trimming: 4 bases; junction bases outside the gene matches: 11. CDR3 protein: CASRTEAGLAYNEQFF. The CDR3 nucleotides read TGTGCCAGCAGGACAGAGGCAGGACTAGCTTACAATGAGCAGTTCTTC.

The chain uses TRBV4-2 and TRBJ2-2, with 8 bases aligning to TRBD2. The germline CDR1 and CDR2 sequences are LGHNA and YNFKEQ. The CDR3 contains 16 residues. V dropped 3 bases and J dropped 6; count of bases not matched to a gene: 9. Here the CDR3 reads CASSQGSGSLAGELFF. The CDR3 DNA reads TGTGCCAGCAGCCAGGGAAGCGGGAGCCTCGCCGGGGAGCTGTTTTTT.

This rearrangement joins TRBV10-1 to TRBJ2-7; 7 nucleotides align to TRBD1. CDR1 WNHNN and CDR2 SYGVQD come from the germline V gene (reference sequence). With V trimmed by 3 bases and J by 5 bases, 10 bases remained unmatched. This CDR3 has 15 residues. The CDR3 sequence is CASSDGWGRGNEQYF. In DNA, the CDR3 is TGCGCCAGCAGTGACGGGTGGGGCAGGGGGAACGAGCAGTACTTC.

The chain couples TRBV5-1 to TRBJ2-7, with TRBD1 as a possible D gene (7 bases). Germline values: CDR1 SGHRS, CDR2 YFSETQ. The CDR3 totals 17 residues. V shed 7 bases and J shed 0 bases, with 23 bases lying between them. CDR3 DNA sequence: TGCGCCAGCTCGAAAGGGGGCGGCGGGGTGAGCTCCTACGAGCAGTACTTC. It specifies CASSKGGGGVSSYEQYF. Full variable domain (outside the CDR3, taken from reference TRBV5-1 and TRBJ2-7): KAGVTQTPRYLIKTRGQQVTLSCSPISGHRSVSWYQQTPGQGLQFLFEYFSETQRNKGNFPGRFSGRQFSNSRSEMNVSTLELGDSALYLCASSKGGGGVSSYEQYFGPGTRLTVT.

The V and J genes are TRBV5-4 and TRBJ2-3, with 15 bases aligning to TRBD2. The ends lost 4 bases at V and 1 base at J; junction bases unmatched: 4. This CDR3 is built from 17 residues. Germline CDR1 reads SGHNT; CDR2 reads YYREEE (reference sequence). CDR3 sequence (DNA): TGTGCCAGCAGCCCCCGGACTAGCGGGAGGGGCACAGATACGCAGTATTTT. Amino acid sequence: CASSPRTSGRGTDTQYF.

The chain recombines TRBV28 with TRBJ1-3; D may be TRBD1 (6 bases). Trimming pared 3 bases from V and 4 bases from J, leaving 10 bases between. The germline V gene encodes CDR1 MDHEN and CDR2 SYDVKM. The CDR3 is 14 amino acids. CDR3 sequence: CASSFRGIGNTIYF. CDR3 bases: TGTGCCAGCAGTTTCAGGGGAATAGGAAACACCATATATTTT. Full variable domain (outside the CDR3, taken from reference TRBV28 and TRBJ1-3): DVKVTQSSRYLVKRTGEKVFLECVQDMDHENMFWYRQDPGLGLRLIYFSYDVKMKEKGDIPEGYSVSREKKERFSLILESASTNQTSMYLCASSFRGIGNTIYFGEGSWLTVV.

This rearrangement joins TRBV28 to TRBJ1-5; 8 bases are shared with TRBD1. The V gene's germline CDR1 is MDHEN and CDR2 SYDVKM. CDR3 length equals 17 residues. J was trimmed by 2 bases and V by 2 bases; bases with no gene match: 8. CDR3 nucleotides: TGTGCCAGCAGTTTAATCCAGGGGGCGCGTGGCAATCAGCCCCAGCATTTT. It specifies CASSLIQGARGNQPQHF.

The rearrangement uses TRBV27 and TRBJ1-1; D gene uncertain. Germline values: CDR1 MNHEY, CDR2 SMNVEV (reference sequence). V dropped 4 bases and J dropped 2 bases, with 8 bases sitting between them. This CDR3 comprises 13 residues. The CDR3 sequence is CASSWKRNTEAFF. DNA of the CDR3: TGTGCCAGCAGTTGGAAGCGAAACACTGAAGCTTTCTTT.